Sequencing of this TCR beta chain was carried out in a study of T cell repertoires in cytomegalovirus infection (dated by TCRdb to between 2018 and 2021). Some background on the complete study: Donor HLA type was relevant to the analysis, because carriage of CMV infection together with the matching HLA type was indicated by public TCR beta signatures.

The CDR3 has 14 residues if both end residues are counted. The retained sequence is limited to the CDR3, 42 bases, with the frame set at the first base. V drops 2 bases and J drops 2 bases, leaving 10 bases in between. Comments on this clonotype: Its recognized antigen is unknown. This CDR3 is missing its conserved last phenylalanine or tryptophan, likely due to a read error.

The instrument given in TCRdb is Illumina HiSeq 1500. TCRdb's own reprocessing of the public reads used fastp at Q25 and MiXCR and kept productive beta chains. For every CDR3 protein sequence, its rows merge into one entry that carries the most common genes and DNA. The sample records roughly 720,000 distinct CDR3 sequences, roughly a third of which are singletons. Jointly, the top ten make up around 2.6% of the sample. Results the study describes overall, beyond this receptor: In both this cohort and an independent cohort of approximately 350 donors, the cumulative frequency of public TCR beta family members distinguished carriers of CMV infection plus the relevant HLA type. In the ex vivo response, HLA-C-restricted CMV-specific TCR beta clonotypes were dominant, and in two of eight donors the single most frequent clonotype came from this HLA-C-restricted group.

The V and J segments used are TRBV12-3 or TRBV12-4 and TRBJ2-7, with no confidently assigned D gene. The TCR was taken from a human donor in good health (CMV status not recorded). Some clones in this sample may be carry-over from other donors' samples. Sample: PBMCs. The bases read TGTGCCAGCAGTTTATGGGTGACCACCTACGAGCAGTACTGC. It specifies CASSLWVTTYEQYC.